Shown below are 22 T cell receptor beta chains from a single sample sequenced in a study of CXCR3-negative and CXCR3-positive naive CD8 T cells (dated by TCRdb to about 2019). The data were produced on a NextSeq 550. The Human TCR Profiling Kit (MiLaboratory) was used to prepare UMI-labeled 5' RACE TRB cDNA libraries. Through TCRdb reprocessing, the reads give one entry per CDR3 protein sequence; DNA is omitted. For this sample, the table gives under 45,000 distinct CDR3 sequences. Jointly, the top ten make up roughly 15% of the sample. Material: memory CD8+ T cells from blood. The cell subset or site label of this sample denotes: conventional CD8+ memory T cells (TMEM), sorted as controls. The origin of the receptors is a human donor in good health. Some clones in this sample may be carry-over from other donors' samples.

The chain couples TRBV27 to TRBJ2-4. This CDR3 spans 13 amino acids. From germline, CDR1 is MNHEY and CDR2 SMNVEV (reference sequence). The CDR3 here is CASSFRSENIQYF.

The CDR3 loop reads CASSSYGTRKNEQFF. This chain links TRBV12-3 or TRBV12-4 with TRBJ2-1; TCRdb selects TRBD1, and the lack of DNA leaves this call unchecked. The CDR3 totals 15 residues.

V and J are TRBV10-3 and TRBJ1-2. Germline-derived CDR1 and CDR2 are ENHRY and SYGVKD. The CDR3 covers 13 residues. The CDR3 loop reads CAISDVANYGYTF.

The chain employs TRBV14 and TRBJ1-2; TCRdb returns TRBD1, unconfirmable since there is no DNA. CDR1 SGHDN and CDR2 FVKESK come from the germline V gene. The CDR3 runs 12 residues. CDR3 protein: CASSQTGGGYTF.

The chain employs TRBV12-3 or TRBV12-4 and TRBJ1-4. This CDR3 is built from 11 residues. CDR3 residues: CASSEYEKLFF.

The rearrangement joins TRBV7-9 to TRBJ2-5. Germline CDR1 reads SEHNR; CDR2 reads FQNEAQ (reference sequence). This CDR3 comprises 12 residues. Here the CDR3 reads CASSEIQETQYF.

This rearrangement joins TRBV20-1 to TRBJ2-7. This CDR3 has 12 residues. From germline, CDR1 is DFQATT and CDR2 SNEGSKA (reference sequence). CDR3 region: CSARDSLYEQYF.

The CDR3 loop is CASSLITTQETQYF. The J gene is TRBJ2-5, the V gene TRBV7-9. The germline gives CDR1 SEHNR, CDR2 FQNEAQ (reference sequence). The CDR3 runs 14 residues. The full variable domain, its missing parts supplied by reference TRBV7-9 and TRBJ2-5, is DTGVSQNPRHKITKRGQNVTFRCDPISEHNRLYWYRQTLGQGPEFLTYFQNEAQLEKSRLLSDRFSAERPKGSFSTLEIQRTEQGDSAMYLCASSLITTQETQYFGPGTRLLVL.

CDR3 amino acids: CASSEWGEEKLFF. The chain has TRBV25-1 and TRBJ1-4. CDR3 size: 13 residues. From germline, CDR1 is MGHDK and CDR2 SYGVNS.

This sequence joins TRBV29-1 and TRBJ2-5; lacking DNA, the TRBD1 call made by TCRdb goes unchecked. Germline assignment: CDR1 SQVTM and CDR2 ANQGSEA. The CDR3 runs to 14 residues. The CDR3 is CSVEGQTYQETQYF.

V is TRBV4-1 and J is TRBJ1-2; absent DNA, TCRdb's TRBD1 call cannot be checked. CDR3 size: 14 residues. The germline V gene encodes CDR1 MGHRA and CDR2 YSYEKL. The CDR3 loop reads CASSQGDSGYGYTF.

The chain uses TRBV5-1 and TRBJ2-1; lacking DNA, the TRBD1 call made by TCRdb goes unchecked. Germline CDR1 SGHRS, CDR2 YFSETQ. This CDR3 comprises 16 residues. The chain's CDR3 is CASSGTAIASSNEQFF.

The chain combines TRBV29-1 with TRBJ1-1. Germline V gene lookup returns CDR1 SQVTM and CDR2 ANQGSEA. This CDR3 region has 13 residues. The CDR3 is CSVVRREGTEAFF.

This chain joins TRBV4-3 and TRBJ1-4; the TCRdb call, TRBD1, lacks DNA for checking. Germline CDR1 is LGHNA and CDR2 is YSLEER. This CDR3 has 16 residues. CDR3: CASSQEGTGTSEKLFF.

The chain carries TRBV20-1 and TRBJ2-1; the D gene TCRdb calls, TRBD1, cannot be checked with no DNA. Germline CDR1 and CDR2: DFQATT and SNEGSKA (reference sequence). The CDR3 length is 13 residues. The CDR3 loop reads CSASQGPYNEQFF.

This CDR3 reads CASSQVYPDRAGNSNQPQHF. This chain uses TRBV4-1 with TRBJ1-5; the D call of TRBD1 rests on TCRdb alone, since no DNA is present to check it. The germline gives CDR1 MGHRA, CDR2 YSYEKL. This CDR3 contains 20 residues.

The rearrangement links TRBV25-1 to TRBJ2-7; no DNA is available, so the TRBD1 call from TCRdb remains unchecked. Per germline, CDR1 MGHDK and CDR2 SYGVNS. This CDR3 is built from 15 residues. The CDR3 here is CASGGQGSPSYEQYF.

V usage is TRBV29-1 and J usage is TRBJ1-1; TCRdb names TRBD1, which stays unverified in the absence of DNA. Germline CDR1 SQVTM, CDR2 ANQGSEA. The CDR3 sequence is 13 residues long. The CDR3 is CSVETPVHSEAFF.

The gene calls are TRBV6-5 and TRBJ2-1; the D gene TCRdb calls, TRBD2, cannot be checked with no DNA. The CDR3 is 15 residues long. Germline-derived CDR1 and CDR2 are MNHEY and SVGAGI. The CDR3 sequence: CASSGTSGRANEQFF.

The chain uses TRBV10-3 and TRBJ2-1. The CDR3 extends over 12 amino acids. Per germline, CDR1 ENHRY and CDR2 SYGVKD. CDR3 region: CAIRDIFNEQFF.

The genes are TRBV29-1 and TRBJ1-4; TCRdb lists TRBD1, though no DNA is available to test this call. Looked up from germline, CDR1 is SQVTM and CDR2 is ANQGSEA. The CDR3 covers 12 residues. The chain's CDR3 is CSVVGGNEKLFF. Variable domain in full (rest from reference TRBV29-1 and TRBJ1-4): SAVISQKPSRDICQRGTSLTIQCQVDSQVTMMFWYRQQPGQSLTLIATANQGSEATYESGFVIDKFPISRPNLTFSTLTVSNMSPEDSSIYLCSVVGGNEKLFFGSGTQLSVL.

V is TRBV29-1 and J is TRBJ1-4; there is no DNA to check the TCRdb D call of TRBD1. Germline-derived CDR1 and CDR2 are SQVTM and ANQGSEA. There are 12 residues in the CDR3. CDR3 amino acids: CSVRTEGEKLFF. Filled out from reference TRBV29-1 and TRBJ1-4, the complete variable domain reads SAVISQKPSRDICQRGTSLTIQCQVDSQVTMMFWYRQQPGQSLTLIATANQGSEATYESGFVIDKFPISRPNLTFSTLTVSNMSPEDSSIYLCSVRTEGEKLFFGSGTQLSVL.